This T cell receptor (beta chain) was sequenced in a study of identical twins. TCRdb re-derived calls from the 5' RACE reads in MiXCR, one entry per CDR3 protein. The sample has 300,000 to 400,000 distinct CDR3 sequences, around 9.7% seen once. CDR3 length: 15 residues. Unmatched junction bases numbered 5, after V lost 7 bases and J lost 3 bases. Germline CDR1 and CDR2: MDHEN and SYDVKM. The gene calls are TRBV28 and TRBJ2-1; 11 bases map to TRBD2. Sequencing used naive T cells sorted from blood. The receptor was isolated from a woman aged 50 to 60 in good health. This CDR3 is CASTPGTSGYNEQFF. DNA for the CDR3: TGTGCCAGCACCCCCGGGACTAGCGGCTACAATGAGCAGTTCTTC. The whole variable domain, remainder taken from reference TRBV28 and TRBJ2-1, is DVKVTQSSRYLVKRTGEKVFLECVQDMDHENMFWYRQDPGLGLRLIYFSYDVKMKEKGDIPEGYSVSREKKERFSLILESASTNQTSMYLCASTPGTSGYNEQFFGPGTRLTVL.